The 10 T cell receptor beta chains given below trace back to one sample, sequenced in a study of cytotoxic CD8 clonotypes in ibrutinib-treated CLL. The method was immunoSEQ multiplex PCR; TCRdb's version includes in-frame clones alone and lacks a portion of them. The top ten clones hold roughly 2% of a sample with 150,000 or so clones, 70% to 90% of them seen once. This material consisted of PBMCs, taken after 24 months of ibrutinib treatment. These receptors all come from a human donor with chronic lymphocytic leukemia.

On this clone: Other DNA sequences within the sample encode an identical CDR3. J is TRBJ2-4 and V is TRBV5-1; 11 bases fit TRBD2. After removal of 0 bases from V and 3 bases from J, the junction contained 8 bases not matched to a gene. Per germline, CDR1 SGHRS and CDR2 YFSETQ. This CDR3 region has 18 residues. The CDR3 reads CASSLGQTSGANKNIQYF. CDR3 sequence (DNA): TGCGCCAGCAGCTTGGGCCAGACTAGCGGGGCGAACAAAAACATTCAGTACTTC.

This clone showed up just once. V and J are TRBV18 and TRBJ2-2; D is unresolved. The CDR3 is made up of 15 amino acids. Germline assignment: CDR1 KGHSH and CDR2 LQKENI. Deletions cut 2 bases from V and 5 bases from J, with 12 bases between. This CDR3 is CASSPYSLGTGELFF. CDR3 bases: TGTGCCAGCTCACCATACAGTCTGGGGACCGGGGAGCTGTTTTTT.

The chain joins TRBV11-3 to TRBJ2-2; D unresolved. V dropped 5 bases and J dropped 3 bases, with 7 bases sitting between them. The CDR3 spans 13 residues. Germline loops: CDR1 SGHNT, CDR2 YENEEA. This CDR3 is CASSPDYTGELFF. CDR3 in DNA: TGTGCCAGCAGCCCAGACTACACCGGGGAGCTGTTTTTT. Combining the CDR3 with reference TRBV11-3 and TRBJ2-2 gives the whole variable domain EAGVVQSPRYKIIEKKQPVAFWCNPISGHNTLYWYLQNLGQGPELLIRYENEEAVDDSQLPKDRFSAERLKGVDSTLKIQPAELGDSAVYLCASSPDYTGELFFGEGSRLTVL.

The chain employs TRBV7-3 and TRBJ2-1; D is possibly TRBD1 (6 bases). CDR1 and CDR2 from the germline V gene are SGHTA and FQGTGA. V lost 2 bases and J 10 bases, leaving 12 bases between the germline ends. The CDR3 length is 13 residues. The CDR3 bases are TGTGCCAGCAGCTTAGGGGGCGGATTGGAGCAGTTCTTC. Its translation: CASSLGGGLEQFF. The complete variable domain, with remaining parts taken from reference TRBV7-3 and TRBJ2-1, reads GAGVSQTPSNKVTEKGKYVELRCDPISGHTALYWYRQSLGQGPEFLIYFQGTGAADDSGLPNDRFFAVRPEGSVSTLKIQRTERGDSAVYLCASSLGGGLEQFFGPGTRLTVL.

The chain links TRBV15 to TRBJ1-1; D remains ambiguous. Germline V gives CDR1 LNHNV, CDR2 YYDKDF (reference sequence). The germline V and J ends were trimmed by 0 bases and 7 bases, with 6 bases remaining between them. This CDR3 region has 12 residues. CDR3 coding DNA: TGTGCCACCAGCAGAGATCTCTATGAAGCTTTCTTT. This translates into CATSRDLYEAFF.

This chain connects TRBV19 to TRBJ2-1, with 12 bases matching TRBD2. V lost 7 bases to trimming and J lost 2 bases; unmatched junction nucleotides: 15. In germline, CDR1 is LNHDA, CDR2 SQIVND (reference sequence). CDR3 length equals 19 residues. CDR3 in amino acids: CASTIGRLAGGQPYNEQFF. CDR3 sequence (DNA): TGTGCCAGTACCATAGGGCGGCTAGCGGGGGGGCAGCCCTACAATGAGCAGTTCTTC.

J is TRBJ1-2 and V is TRBV30, with D possibly matching TRBD1 (6 bases). Trimming cost V 3 bases and J 8 bases, with 22 bases left between them. The germline gives CDR1 GTSNPN, CDR2 SVGIG (reference sequence). The CDR3 runs 15 residues. The CDR3 protein is CAWRHRDVLGGGYTF. CDR3 coding DNA: TGTGCCTGGAGGCACAGGGACGTCCTAGGAGGAGGCTACACCTTC.

This sequence joins TRBV5-8 and TRBJ2-7, with D perhaps TRBD1 (6 bases). V lost 5 bases, J lost 6 bases, and 12 bases lay in between. Germline-derived CDR1 and CDR2 are SGHTS and YDEGEE. The CDR3 sequence is 12 residues long. Here the CDR3 reads CASRRGGGEQYF. Here the CDR3 DNA reads TGTGCCAGCAGGCGAGGGGGTGGCGAGCAGTACTTC.

V is TRBV19 and J is TRBJ1-1; maybe TRBD1 (6 bases). The CDR3 covers 13 residues. The ends were cut back, 6 bases at V and 1 base at J, with 9 bases in the middle. Germline V lookup: CDR1 LNHDA, CDR2 SQIVND (reference sequence). The CDR3 sequence: CASSEGGNTEAFF. Written as DNA, the CDR3 is TGTGCCAGTAGCGAAGGGGGGAACACTGAAGCTTTCTTT.

Only one count was recorded for this clone. CDR3 bases: TGTGCCAGCAACTACGTAAGGGACGCCCAGGGGGGCAATCAGCCCCAGCATTTT. Translated: CASNYVRDAQGGNQPQHF. V and J are TRBV7-9 and TRBJ1-5, with 7 bases lining up with TRBD1. Losses at the gene ends were 7 bases for V and 2 bases for J; bases not matched to a gene: 17. The CDR3 has 18 residues. Germline assignment: CDR1 SEHNR and CDR2 FQNEAQ (reference sequence).